The 15 T cell receptor beta chains reported below all come from one sample, sequenced in a study of human T cells and chemical hapten exposure. TCRdb re-called the RACE reads with MiXCR, one entry per CDR3 protein. This sample has about 78,000 distinct CDR3 sequences; 6.5% to 10% occur once, and the top ten carry around 3.6%. Regarding time point: patch test 2, 6 weeks after DPC sensitization. The treatment was: therapeutic diphenylcyclopropenone sensitization with weekly scalp DPC. The specimen was whole blood, collected in connection with sensitization to the hapten diphenylcyclopropenone (DPC). Receptors originate from a woman aged 45-60 years with alopecia areata. Some clones in this sample may be carry-over from other donors' samples.

This chain joins TRBV5-6 and TRBJ1-1; no firm D call. This CDR3 region has 13 residues. V lost 5 bases to trimming and J lost 6 bases, with 14 bases between them. Germline lookup yields CDR1 SGHDT and CDR2 YYEEEE. This chain's CDR3 is CASRIRNFAEAFF. The CDR3 DNA sequence: TGTGCCAGCAGGATCAGGAACTTCGCTGAAGCTTTCTTT.

The chain is built from TRBV2 and TRBJ2-7; D gene unclear. With 6 bases removed from V and 2 bases from J, the gap between germline ends came to 14 bases. This CDR3 region has 14 residues. Germline CDR1 SNHLY, CDR2 FYNNEI. Here the CDR3 reads CASSPTMGTYEQYF. The DNA of the CDR3 is TGTGCCAGCAGCCCTACTATGGGAACCTACGAGCAGTACTTC. The variable domain in full, completed from reference TRBV2 and TRBJ2-7, reads EPEVTQTPSHQVTQMGQEVILRCVPISNHLYFYWYRQILGQKVEFLVSFYNNEISEKSEIFDDQFSVERPDGSNFTLKIRSTKLEDSAMYFCASSPTMGTYEQYFGPGTRLTVT.

This clonotype has more than one count but fewer than ten. The V call is TRBV7-9, the J call TRBJ1-3, with 8 bases identical to TRBD1. The CDR3 is 15 amino acids. Germline V gene data show CDR1 as SEHNR and CDR2 as FQNEAQ (reference sequence). V shed 5 bases and J 3 bases; nucleotides not matched to a gene: 6. The CDR3 spells CASSPQGAGGNTIYF. CDR3 nucleotides: TGTGCCAGCAGCCCGCAGGGGGCTGGTGGAAACACCATATATTTT.

There are a few counts of this clonotype. This chain connects TRBV11-2 to TRBJ2-1; TRBD2 is a possible D gene (5 bases). Trimming left V 5 bases short and J 5 bases short, with 22 bases between. The CDR3 runs 17 residues. CDR1 is SGHAT and CDR2 is FQNNGV in the germline V gene. The CDR3 DNA reads TGTGCCAGCAGCATAGCCCCCTTGCGGGCCTTCAACAATGAGCAGTTCTTC. Translating it yields CASSIAPLRAFNNEQFF.

The chain uses TRBV12-3 or TRBV12-4 and TRBJ1-1, with 11 positions matching TRBD1. The CDR3 contains 13 residues. V shed 6 bases, J shed 4 bases, and the junction held 1 base outside the gene matches. The CDR3 DNA reads TGTGCCAGCAGGGGACAGGGGGGCACTGAAGCTTTCTTT. Encoded protein: CASRGQGGTEAFF.

This chain links TRBV30 with TRBJ2-3; 7 nucleotides line up with TRBD2. The CDR3 totals 14 residues. With 0 bases clipped from V and 2 bases from J, the junction kept 2 bases outside the gene matches. The germline gives CDR1 GTSNPN, CDR2 SVGIG (reference sequence). The chain's CDR3 is CAWSVLAFTDTQYF. The DNA of the CDR3 is TGTGCCTGGAGTGTACTAGCGTTCACAGATACGCAGTATTTT.

This clonotype was counted between two and nine times. The CDR3 DNA reads as TGTGCCAGCAGTTTAAGGGGGAACAATGAGCAGTTCTTC. Protein product: CASSLRGNNEQFF. This chain uses TRBV12-3 or TRBV12-4 with TRBJ2-1; D may be TRBD1 (6 bases). V shed 2 bases and J shed 5 bases, with 7 bases lying between them. The CDR3 is 13 residues long.

This clonotype was seen many times. CDR3 amino acids: CSAAGQGTSRSEKLFF. The CDR3 coding sequence is TGCAGTGCGGCGGGACAGGGAACGTCTAGAAGTGAAAAACTGTTTTTT. V gene TRBV20-1 combines with J gene TRBJ1-4; 9 nucleotides line up with TRBD1. V was pared by 6 bases and J by 7 bases, with 15 bases of the junction left unmatched. The germline CDR1 and CDR2 sequences are DFQATT and SNEGSKA (reference sequence). CDR3 length: 16 residues.

This clonotype was observed a handful of times. This chain joins TRBV7-8 and TRBJ2-6; no reliable D call. V was clipped by 5 bases and J by 2 bases, with 7 bases between them. This CDR3 comprises 14 residues. Per the germline V gene, CDR1 is SGHVS and CDR2 is FQNEAQ. For the CDR3, the DNA is TGTGCCAGCAGCCCACAGCCTGGGGCCAACGTCCTGACTTTC. The encoded protein is CASSPQPGANVLTF.

In this sample, this clonotype turned up many times. The CDR3 nucleotides are TGTGCCATCAAGGGGACGAGCTCCTACAATGAGCAGTTCTTC. Translating gives CAIKGTSSYNEQFF. V usage is TRBV10-3 and J usage is TRBJ2-1; D might be TRBD1 or TRBD2, each matching 5 bases. This CDR3 comprises 14 residues. Germline V lookup: CDR1 ENHRY, CDR2 SYGVKD. V lost 7 bases and J lost 0, with 10 bases in between.

The chain carries TRBV14 and TRBJ1-1, with 8 bases identical to TRBD1. V trimming: 4 bases; J trimming: 5 bases; junction bases outside the gene matches: 15. There are 17 residues in the CDR3. Germline CDR1 SGHDN, CDR2 FVKESK. The CDR3 DNA reads as TGTGCCAGCAGCCGAAGCGGAGTCCTCAGGGGGCCAACTGAAGCTTTCTTT. The encoded protein is CASSRSGVLRGPTEAFF.

This clonotype has a handful of counts. V usage is TRBV29-1 and J usage is TRBJ1-2, with a weak D call TRBD1 (6 bases). CDR3 length: 13 amino acids. Germline CDR1 and CDR2: SQVTM and ANQGSEA. Trimming left V 6 bases short and J 4 bases short, with 15 bases between. The CDR3 bases are TGCAGCGTAATTCACAGGGATATCTATGGCTACACCTTC. Its translation is CSVIHRDIYGYTF.

V is TRBV2 and J is TRBJ2-7; D gene unclear. V was clipped by 0 bases and J by 0 bases, with 3 bases between them. CDR1 is SNHLY, CDR2 FYNNEI, per germline. The CDR3 spans 13 residues. The CDR3 DNA reads TGTGCCAGCAGTGAAGCCCGCTCCTACGAGCAGTACTTC. It specifies CASSEARSYEQYF.

This clonotype turned up a few times. The chain uses TRBV6-1 and TRBJ1-2; 9 bases are shared with TRBD1. With V trimmed by 2 bases and J by 4 bases, 8 bases remained unmatched. CDR3 length: 16 residues. Germline values: CDR1 MNHNS, CDR2 SASEGT. In DNA, the CDR3 is TGTGCCAGCAGTGAACGAACCGGGACAGGGAGCTATGGCTACACCTTC. It yields the protein CASSERTGTGSYGYTF.

This clonotype was recorded at least ten times. The rearrangement uses TRBV29-1 and TRBJ1-2; D is unresolved. This CDR3 contains 9 residues. Trimming cost V 8 bases and J 2 bases, with 3 bases left between them. CDR1 is SQVTM and CDR2 is ANQGSEA in the germline V gene. The CDR3 region is CSINYGYTF. DNA of the CDR3: TGCAGCATCAACTATGGCTACACCTTC.